This note documents a single TCR beta chain sequence. The antigen remains undetermined. The PCR made use of 60 Vbeta and 13 Jbeta primers. Generated by immunoSEQ multiplex PCR, the TCRdb table keeps only in-frame clones and is missing some. The profile shows approximately 96,000 clones, 74% of them singletons. This CDR3 is 16 amino acids long. V gave up 7 bases and J gave up 7 bases; unmatched junction bases: 16. Germline values: CDR1 MDHEN, CDR2 SYDVKM. These data originate in a study of cytomegalovirus exposure and HLA in healthy donors. Study-wide results and caveats: There were some public TCRs occurring in many donors, but most TCR sequences were rare.

Input material: PBMCs. The source is a male donor in good health and CMV-seronegative. The chain has TRBV28 and TRBJ2-1; TRBD1 matches at 7 bases. CDR3 sequence (DNA): TGTGCCAGCACCTCGACAGGGACGGGAATCTGGAATGAGCAGTTCTTC. It encodes CASTSTGTGIWNEQFF.